This paragraph covers one T cell receptor (beta chain) sequence. The antigen remains unidentified. This entry is derived from a study of cytomegalovirus exposure and HLA in healthy donors. Study-wide context: Researchers previously reported finding roughly 120 million unique TCR beta sequences from 150 million to 200 million T cells. Of the donors genotyped, several hundred in all, 80% to 85% fell in the Caucasian-associated ancestry cluster.

The PCR made use of 60 Vbeta and 13 Jbeta primers. The protocol was immunoSEQ multiplex PCR, while the TCRdb copy is restricted to in-frame clones and leaves out a portion. The data show 160,000 or so clones, with roughly 80% seen just once and 0.8% to 1.3% held by the top ten. Findings of the study overall: Follow-up analysis later connected one missense variant in DCLRE1C with trimming of TCR beta V- and J-genes. A later analysis reportedly found that, within productive TCRs, an Asian-associated ancestry cluster had fewer N-insertions than the mean observed across the approximately 690 donors.

The CDR3 is 14 residues long. Per germline, CDR1 SQVTM and CDR2 ANQGSEA. Deletions cut 1 base from V and 4 bases from J, with 13 bases between. Sequencing was carried out using PBMCs. The rearrangement links TRBV29-1 to TRBJ1-2; D ambiguous. This clonotype was sampled from a man aged 25-40 years in good health and CMV-seronegative. The CDR3: CSVEGEGLAYGYTF. CDR3 bases: TGCAGCGTTGAAGGCGAGGGTCTGGCCTATGGCTACACCTTC.